The T cell receptor beta chain under discussion was sequenced for a study of blood T cell repertoires in COVID-19. The overall study: The cDNA or gDNA used as material had been derived from T cells, B-cell-depleted T cells, or PBMCs.

V was pared by 7 bases and J by 0 bases, with 14 bases between. The germline CDR1 and CDR2 sequences are SGHKS and YYEKEE (reference sequence). CDR3 length: 15 residues. This clone came up a few times. Data came from immunoSEQ multiplex PCR; TCRdb stores just in-frame clones and leaves some out. In the table there are under 75,000 clones, more than 70% of which are singletons. The rearrangement joins TRBV5-5 to TRBJ1-3, with D unresolved. The sequenced material came from peripheral blood. This sequence was found in a man aged 60 to 69 with COVID-19, enrolled during active disease. CDR3 amino acids: CASHRGSFSGNTIYF. The CDR3 nucleotides are TGTGCCAGCCACCGTGGGAGTTTCTCTGGAAACACCATATATTTT.